Shown below are 18 T cell receptor beta chains from a single sample sequenced in a study of cytomegalovirus exposure and HLA in healthy donors (TCRdb year 2017). Library method: the immunoSEQ multiplex PCR assay. For the multiplex PCR, a mixture combining 60 forward primers for TCR Vbeta segments and 13 reverse primers for TCR Jbeta segments was used. TCRdb mirrors the immuneACCESS table, restricted to in-frame sequences. Some clones are absent from its copies; in checked studies, under half trace to an unresolved V gene, and the reason for the others is unknown. Within this sample are approximately 72,000 clones, with roughly four fifths of them counted one time only. In total, the top ten clones hold 1.9% of the sample. The sample was PBMCs. The source of these receptors is a man aged 18 to 29 in good health and CMV-seronegative.

The V call is TRBV6-5, the J call TRBJ2-7; tentatively, D is TRBD2 (6 bases). V was clipped by 3 bases and J by 3 bases, with 12 bases between them. The CDR3 covers 14 residues. The germline V gene encodes CDR1 MNHEY and CDR2 SVGAGI. The CDR3 DNA reads as TGTGCCAGCAGTTATGGGGGTAGCGGCTACGAGCAGTACTTC. It specifies CASSYGGSGYEQYF.

This clone was seen more than once but under ten times. The chain employs TRBV10-3 and TRBJ1-2; 7 bases match TRBD1. In germline, CDR1 is ENHRY, CDR2 SYGVKD. V lost 8 bases and J lost 4; bases outside the gene matches: 7. The CDR3 sequence is 13 residues long. CDR3 sequence (DNA): TGTGCCATCGGGACAAGGACAGGCTATGGCTACACCTTC. Residues: CAIGTRTGYGYTF.

The CDR3 spells CASSRRTGSNTGELFF. DNA of the CDR3: TGTGCCAGCAGCCGAAGGACAGGCTCGAACACCGGGGAGCTGTTTTTT. The genes are TRBV7-2 and TRBJ2-2; 7 nucleotides agree with TRBD1. Germline V gene data show CDR1 as SGHTA and CDR2 as FQGNSA. The CDR3 loop spans 16 amino acids. The V segment lost 5 bases and the J segment 0 bases; nucleotides outside the gene matches: 6.

This CDR3 reads CSAEGQGFDQPQHF. CDR3 DNA sequence: TGCAGCGCCGAAGGGCAGGGGTTCGATCAGCCCCAGCATTTT. The chain carries TRBV29-1 and TRBJ1-5; perhaps TRBD1 as D (6 bases). The CDR3 is 14 residues long. Germline CDR1 is SQVTM and CDR2 is ANQGSEA. V shed 7 bases and J shed 5 bases, with 18 bases lying between them. Full variable domain (missing parts from reference TRBV29-1 and TRBJ1-5): SAVISQKPSRDICQRGTSLTIQCQVDSQVTMMFWYRQQPGQSLTLIATANQGSEATYESGFVIDKFPISRPNLTFSTLTVSNMSPEDSSIYLCSAEGQGFDQPQHFGDGTRLSIL.

The CDR3 here is CASSYRAVNQPQHF. The CDR3 nucleotides are TGTGCCAGCAGTTACAGGGCTGTGAATCAGCCCCAGCATTTT. This chain uses TRBV7-2 with TRBJ1-5, with D possibly matching TRBD1 (6 bases). The CDR3 has 14 residues. Germline V gene sequence: CDR1 SGHTA, CDR2 FQGNSA. V was cut by 6 bases and J by 4 bases, with 13 bases left in between.

This sequence joins TRBV7-9 and TRBJ2-7, with 13 nucleotides matching TRBD2. This CDR3 spans 13 amino acids. After removal of 5 bases from V and 7 bases from J, the junction contained 2 bases not matched to a gene. CDR1 is SEHNR and CDR2 is FQNEAQ in the germline V gene (reference sequence). The CDR3 bases are TGTGCCAGCAGCCTGGGACTAGCGGGAGAGCAGTACTTC. It is translated as CASSLGLAGEQYF.

The chain employs TRBV9 and TRBJ1-1; the D gene is possibly TRBD1 (6 bases). Germline CDR1 is SGDLS and CDR2 is YYNGEE. V was clipped by 1 base and J by 3 bases, with 13 bases between them. The CDR3 covers 15 residues. The DNA for the CDR3 is TGTGCCAGCAGCGTAAGTCCGACAGGCTACACTGAAGCTTTCTTT. It is translated as CASSVSPTGYTEAFF.

Points on this clone: Other DNA sequences in this specimen translate into the identical CDR3. V usage is TRBV28 and J usage is TRBJ2-7; 9 nucleotides match TRBD2. Per the germline V gene, CDR1 is MDHEN and CDR2 is SYDVKM. V lost 4 bases and J lost 3; bases outside the gene matches: 1. The CDR3 has 13 amino acids. CDR3 DNA: TGTGCCAGCAGTTCGACTAGCGGCTACGAGCAGTACTTC. This translates into CASSSTSGYEQYF.

The CDR3 reads CASRRSGIGYNEQFF. CDR3 nucleotide sequence: TGTGCCAGCAGGCGAAGCGGGATAGGTTACAATGAGCAGTTCTTC. The chain has TRBV7-9 and TRBJ2-1, with 7 bases that match TRBD2. Germline V gene lookup returns CDR1 SEHNR and CDR2 FQNEAQ (reference sequence). After removal of 6 bases from V and 4 bases from J, the junction contained 9 bases not matched to a gene. This CDR3 region has 15 residues.

V is TRBV5-6 and J is TRBJ2-2; tentative D call: TRBD2 (5 bases). The V and J ends lost 0 bases and 4 bases respectively, with 7 bases between them. The CDR3 is 14 residues long. Germline V gives CDR1 SGHDT, CDR2 YYEEEE. The CDR3 reads CASSLGRGTGELFF. The CDR3 DNA follows: TGTGCCAGCAGCTTGGGTCGGGGCACCGGGGAGCTGTTTTTT. The full variable domain, rest sourced from reference TRBV5-6 and TRBJ2-2, is DAGVTQSPTHLIKTRGQQVTLRCSPKSGHDTVSWYQQALGQGPQFIFQYYEEEERQRGNFPDRFSGHQFPNYSSELNVNALLLGDSALYLCASSLGRGTGELFFGEGSRLTVL.

This rearrangement joins TRBV9 to TRBJ1-1; a weak D match, TRBD1 (5 bases). The CDR3 has 15 amino acids. CDR1 SGDLS and CDR2 YYNGEE come from the germline V gene. V lost 1 base to trimming and J lost 1 base, with 11 bases between them. CDR3 DNA sequence: TGTGCCAGCAGCGTATGGGGCGCACCGAACACTGAAGCTTTCTTT. Protein sequence: CASSVWGAPNTEAFF. Full variable domain (remainder filled in from reference TRBV9 and TRBJ1-1): DSGVTQTPKHLITATGQRVTLRCSPRSGDLSVYWYQQSLDQGLQFLIQYYNGEERAKGNILERFSAQQFPDLHSELNLSSLELGDSALYFCASSVWGAPNTEAFFGQGTRLTVV.

The V and J genes are TRBV30 and TRBJ1-1; 8 bases fit TRBD1. This CDR3 has 12 residues. Germline trimming cut 5 bases from V and 1 base from J; bases unmatched to any gene: 0. Germline CDR1 reads GTSNPN; CDR2 reads SVGIG (reference sequence). CDR3 region: CAWGQGNTEAFF. CDR3 sequence (DNA): TGTGCCTGGGGACAGGGGAACACTGAAGCTTTCTTT.

The chain combines TRBV11-2 with TRBJ2-7; 7 bases line up with TRBD1. The CDR3 is 15 residues long. The J segment lost 0 bases and the V segment lost 5 bases, leaving 7 bases of the junction unmatched. Germline CDR1 and CDR2: SGHAT and FQNNGV. CDR3 bases: TGTGCCAGCAGCGCCGGACAGGTTTTCTCCTACGAGCAGTACTTC. The encoded protein is CASSAGQVFSYEQYF.

This clone was recorded once. V and J are TRBV5-1 and TRBJ1-1; TRBD1 is a possible D gene (5 bases). The germline V gene has CDR1 SGHRS and CDR2 YFSETQ. V was pared by 4 bases and J by 0 bases, with 10 bases between. The CDR3 runs 14 residues. The CDR3 protein is CASSAGGVNTEAFF. As DNA, the CDR3 is TGCGCCAGCAGCGCCGGAGGGGTGAACACTGAAGCTTTCTTT.

The chain is built from TRBV6-1 and TRBJ1-5; tentatively, D is TRBD1 (6 bases). CDR3 length: 16 amino acids. The germline V gene has CDR1 MNHNS and CDR2 SASEGT. V was pared by 3 bases and J by 5 bases, with 17 bases between. Here the CDR3 DNA reads TGTGCCAGCAGTGATTGGGGCAGGGGTTTCGATCAGCCCCAGCATTTT. The encoded protein is CASSDWGRGFDQPQHF.

The chain links TRBV25-1 to TRBJ1-6; tentatively, D is TRBD1 (5 bases). Germline CDR1 MGHDK, CDR2 SYGVNS. This CDR3 spans 16 amino acids. Trimming took 3 bases from V and 5 from J, leaving 14 bases between them. The chain's CDR3 is CASSDGHSRDNSPLHF. CDR3 nucleotides: TGTGCCAGCAGTGACGGACACTCACGGGATAATTCACCCCTCCACTTT.

This clone was detected once. The V and J genes are TRBV6-1 and TRBJ1-5, with D uncertain. Between the trimmed V and J ends, which lost 7 bases and 0 bases, there was a span of 7 bases. Per the germline V gene, CDR1 is MNHNS and CDR2 is SASEGT. The CDR3 is made up of 13 amino acids. CDR3 region: CASNRYSNQPQHF. For the CDR3, the DNA is TGTGCCAGCAACAGATATAGCAATCAGCCCCAGCATTTT.

The chain carries TRBV9 and TRBJ1-4; 9 positions match TRBD1. Germline V gives CDR1 SGDLS, CDR2 YYNGEE. V shed 3 bases, J shed 3 bases, and the junction held 3 bases outside the gene matches. The CDR3 is 15 amino acids. In DNA, the CDR3 is TGTGCCAGCAGCGGTCGACAGGGGGCTAATGAAAAACTGTTTTTT. Protein: CASSGRQGANEKLFF.